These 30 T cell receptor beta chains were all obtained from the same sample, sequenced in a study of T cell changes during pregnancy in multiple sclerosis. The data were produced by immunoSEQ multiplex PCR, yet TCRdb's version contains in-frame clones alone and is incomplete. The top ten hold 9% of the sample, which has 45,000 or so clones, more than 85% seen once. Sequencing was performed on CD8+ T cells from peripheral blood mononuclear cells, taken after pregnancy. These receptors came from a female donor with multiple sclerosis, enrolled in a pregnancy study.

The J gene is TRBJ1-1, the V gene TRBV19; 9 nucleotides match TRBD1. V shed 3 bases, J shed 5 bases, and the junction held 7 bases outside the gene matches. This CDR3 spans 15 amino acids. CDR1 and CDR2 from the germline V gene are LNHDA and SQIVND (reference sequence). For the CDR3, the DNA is TGTGCCAGTAGTATTTGGACAGGGGAGGGTACTGAAGCTTTCTTT. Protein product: CASSIWTGEGTEAFF.

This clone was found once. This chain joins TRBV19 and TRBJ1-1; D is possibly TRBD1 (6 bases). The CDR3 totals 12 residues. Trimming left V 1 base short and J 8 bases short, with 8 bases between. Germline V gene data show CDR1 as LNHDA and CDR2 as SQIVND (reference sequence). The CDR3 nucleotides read TGTGCCAGTAGTATAGTAGGACAGGAAGCTTTCTTT. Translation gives CASSIVGQEAFF.

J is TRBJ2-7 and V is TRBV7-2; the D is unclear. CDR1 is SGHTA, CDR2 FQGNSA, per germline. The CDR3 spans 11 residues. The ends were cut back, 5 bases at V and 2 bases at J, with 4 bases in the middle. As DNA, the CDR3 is TGTGCCAGCAGCCCCGCCTACGAGCAGTACTTC. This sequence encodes CASSPAYEQYF.

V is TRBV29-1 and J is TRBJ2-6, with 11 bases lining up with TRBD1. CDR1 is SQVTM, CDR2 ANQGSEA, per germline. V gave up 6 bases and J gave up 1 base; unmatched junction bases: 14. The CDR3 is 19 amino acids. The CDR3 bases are TGCAGCGTGACCCCCGGGACAGGGGGTTCTTATTCTGGGGCCAACGTCCTGACTTTC. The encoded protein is CSVTPGTGGSYSGANVLTF.

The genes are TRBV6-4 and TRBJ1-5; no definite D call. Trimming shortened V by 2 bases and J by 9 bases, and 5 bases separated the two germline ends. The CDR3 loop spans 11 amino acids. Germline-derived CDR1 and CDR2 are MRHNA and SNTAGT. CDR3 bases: TGTGCCAGCAGTGACCCTTCGCCCCAGCATTTT. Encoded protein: CASSDPSPQHF.

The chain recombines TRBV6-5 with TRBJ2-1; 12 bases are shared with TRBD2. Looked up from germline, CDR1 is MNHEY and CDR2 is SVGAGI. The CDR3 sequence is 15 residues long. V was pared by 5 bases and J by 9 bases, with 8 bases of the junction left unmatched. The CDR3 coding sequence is TGTGCCAGCAGTACGCTAGCGGGAGGGCCGGGTGAGCAGTTCTTC. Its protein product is CASSTLAGGPGEQFF.

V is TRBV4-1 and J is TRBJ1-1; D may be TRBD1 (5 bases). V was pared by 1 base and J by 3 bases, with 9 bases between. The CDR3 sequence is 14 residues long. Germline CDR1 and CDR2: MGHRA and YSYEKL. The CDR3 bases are TGCGCCAGCAGCCAAGGCCCAGGGTACACTGAAGCTTTCTTT. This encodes CASSQGPGYTEAFF.

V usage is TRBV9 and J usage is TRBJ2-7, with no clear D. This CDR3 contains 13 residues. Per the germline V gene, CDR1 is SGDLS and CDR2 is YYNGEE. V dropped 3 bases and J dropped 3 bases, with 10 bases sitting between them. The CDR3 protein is CASSERQNYEQYF. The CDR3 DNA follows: TGTGCCAGCAGCGAACGACAAAACTACGAGCAGTACTTC. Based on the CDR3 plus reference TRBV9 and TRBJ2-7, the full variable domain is DSGVTQTPKHLITATGQRVTLRCSPRSGDLSVYWYQQSLDQGLQFLIQYYNGEERAKGNILERFSAQQFPDLHSELNLSSLELGDSALYFCASSERQNYEQYFGPGTRLTVT.

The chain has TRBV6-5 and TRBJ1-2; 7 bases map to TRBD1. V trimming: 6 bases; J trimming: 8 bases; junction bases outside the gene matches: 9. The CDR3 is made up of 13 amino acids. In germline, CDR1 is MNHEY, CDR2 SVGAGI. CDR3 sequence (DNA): TGTGCCAGCAGCCCTGGACAGGCGATGGGCTACACCTTC. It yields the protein CASSPGQAMGYTF.

The CDR3 spells CASSHYTGGLEVGYGYTF. In DNA, the CDR3 is TGTGCCAGCAGCCATTATACAGGGGGACTGGAAGTGGGCTATGGCTACACCTTC. The chain employs TRBV5-4 and TRBJ1-2; TRBD1 matches at 8 bases. The germline gives CDR1 SGHNT, CDR2 YYREEE (reference sequence). The CDR3 runs to 18 residues. The ends lost 4 bases at V and 4 bases at J; junction bases unmatched: 18.

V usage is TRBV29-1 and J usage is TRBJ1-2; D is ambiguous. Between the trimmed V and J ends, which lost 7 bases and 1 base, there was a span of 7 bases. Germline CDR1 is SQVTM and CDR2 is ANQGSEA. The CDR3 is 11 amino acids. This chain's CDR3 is CSGGDNYGYTF. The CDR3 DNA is TGCAGCGGCGGCGATAACTATGGCTACACCTTC.

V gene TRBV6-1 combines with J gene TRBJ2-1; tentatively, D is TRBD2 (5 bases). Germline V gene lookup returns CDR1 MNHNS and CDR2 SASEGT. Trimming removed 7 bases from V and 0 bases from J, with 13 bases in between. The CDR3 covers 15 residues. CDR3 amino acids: CASTERHYSYNEQFF. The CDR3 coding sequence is TGTGCCAGCACCGAGCGGCACTACTCCTACAATGAGCAGTTCTTC.

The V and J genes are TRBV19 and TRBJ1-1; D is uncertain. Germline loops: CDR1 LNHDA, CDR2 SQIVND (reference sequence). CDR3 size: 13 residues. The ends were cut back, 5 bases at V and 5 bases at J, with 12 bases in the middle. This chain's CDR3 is CASSPSVRTEAFF. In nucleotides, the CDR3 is TGTGCCAGTAGTCCCTCTGTACGGACTGAAGCTTTCTTT.

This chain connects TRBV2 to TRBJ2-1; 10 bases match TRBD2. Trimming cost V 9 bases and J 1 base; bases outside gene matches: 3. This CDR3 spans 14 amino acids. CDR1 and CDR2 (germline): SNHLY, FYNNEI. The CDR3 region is CASLAGESYNEQFF. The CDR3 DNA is TGTGCCAGTCTAGCGGGAGAATCCTACAATGAGCAGTTCTTC.

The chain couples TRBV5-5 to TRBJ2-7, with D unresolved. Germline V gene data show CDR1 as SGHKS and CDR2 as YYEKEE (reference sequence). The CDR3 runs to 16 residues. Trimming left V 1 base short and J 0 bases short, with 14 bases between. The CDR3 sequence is CASSLSPGDSSYEQYF. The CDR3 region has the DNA TGTGCCAGCAGCTTGTCTCCGGGTGATAGCTCCTACGAGCAGTACTTC.

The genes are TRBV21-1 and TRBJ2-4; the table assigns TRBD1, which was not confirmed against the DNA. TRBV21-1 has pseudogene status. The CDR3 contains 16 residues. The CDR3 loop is CASSKQGAGAKNIQYF. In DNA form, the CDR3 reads TGTGCCAGCAGCAAACAGGGGGCAGGAGCCAAAAACATTCAGTACTTC.

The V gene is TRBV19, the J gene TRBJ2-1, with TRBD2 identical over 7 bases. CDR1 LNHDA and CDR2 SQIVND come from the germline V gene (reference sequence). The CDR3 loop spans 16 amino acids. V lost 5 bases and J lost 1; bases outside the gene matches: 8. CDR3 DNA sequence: TGTGCCAGTAGTGGCGGGGGTAGCCCATCCTACAATGAGCAGTTCTTC. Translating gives CASSGGGSPSYNEQFF.

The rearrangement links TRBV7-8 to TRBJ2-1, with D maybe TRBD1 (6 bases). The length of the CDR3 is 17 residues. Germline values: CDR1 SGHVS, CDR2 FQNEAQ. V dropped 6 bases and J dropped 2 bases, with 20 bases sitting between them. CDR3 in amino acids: CASSFYVRTETYNEQFF. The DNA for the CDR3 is TGTGCCAGCAGTTTCTATGTGAGGACAGAGACCTACAATGAGCAGTTCTTC.

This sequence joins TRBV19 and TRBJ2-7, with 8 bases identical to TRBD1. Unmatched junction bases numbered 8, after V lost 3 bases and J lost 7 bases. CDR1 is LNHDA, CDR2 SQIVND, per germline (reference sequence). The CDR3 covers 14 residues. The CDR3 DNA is TGTGCCAGTAGTATGCAGGGGGCTATGAGGGAGCAGTACTTC. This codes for CASSMQGAMREQYF.

DNA of the CDR3: TGTGCCATCACCGTCCCGGGCTCCTACGAGCAGTACTTC. Amino acid sequence: CAITVPGSYEQYF. J is TRBJ2-7 and V is TRBV10-3, with D unclear. This CDR3 comprises 13 residues. The V end lost 7 bases, the J end lost 0 bases, and 10 bases lay between the germline ends. Germline CDR1 reads ENHRY; CDR2 reads SYGVKD.

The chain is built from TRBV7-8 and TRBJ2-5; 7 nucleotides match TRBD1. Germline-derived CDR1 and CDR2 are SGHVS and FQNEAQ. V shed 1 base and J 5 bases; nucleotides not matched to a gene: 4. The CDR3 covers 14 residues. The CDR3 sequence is CASSLGQGQETQYF. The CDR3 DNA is TGTGCCAGCAGCTTAGGACAGGGACAGGAGACCCAGTACTTC.

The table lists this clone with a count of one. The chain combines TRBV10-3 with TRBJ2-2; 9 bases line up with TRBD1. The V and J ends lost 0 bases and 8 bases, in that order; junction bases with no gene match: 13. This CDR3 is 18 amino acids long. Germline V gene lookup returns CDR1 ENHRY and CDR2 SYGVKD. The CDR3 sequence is CAISESRTGERISGELFF. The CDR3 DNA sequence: TGTGCCATCAGTGAGTCAAGGACAGGGGAGAGGATAAGTGGGGAGCTGTTTTTT.

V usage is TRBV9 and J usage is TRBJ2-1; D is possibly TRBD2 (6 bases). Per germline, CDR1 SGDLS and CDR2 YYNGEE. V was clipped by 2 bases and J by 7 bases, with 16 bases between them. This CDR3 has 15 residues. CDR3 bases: TGTGCCAGCAGCGTCCGCCTCGGGAGTATAAATGAGCAGTTCTTC. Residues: CASSVRLGSINEQFF.

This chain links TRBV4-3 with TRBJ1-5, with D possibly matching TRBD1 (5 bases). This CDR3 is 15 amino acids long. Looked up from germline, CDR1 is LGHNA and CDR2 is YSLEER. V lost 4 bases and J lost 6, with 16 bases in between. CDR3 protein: CASSPHRGRSQPQHF. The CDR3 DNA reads TGCGCCAGCAGCCCCCATAGGGGTCGGAGTCAGCCCCAGCATTTT.

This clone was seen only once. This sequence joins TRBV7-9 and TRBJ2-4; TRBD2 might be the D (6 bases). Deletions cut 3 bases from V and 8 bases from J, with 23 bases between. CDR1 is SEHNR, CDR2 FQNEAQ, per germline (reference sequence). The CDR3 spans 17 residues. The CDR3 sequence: CASSFSIHHGSSDIQYF. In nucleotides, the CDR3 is TGTGCCAGCAGCTTTTCCATCCACCACGGGTCTAGCGACATTCAGTACTTC.

CDR3 bases: TGTGCCAGCAGTTTTGCCCCGCAGAGCACAGATACGCAGTATTTT. Its translation is CASSFAPQSTDTQYF. V gene TRBV28 combines with J gene TRBJ2-3; D is uncertain. Germline assignment: CDR1 MDHEN and CDR2 SYDVKM. The CDR3 has 15 amino acids. V gave up 3 bases and J gave up 0 bases, with 10 bases separating them.

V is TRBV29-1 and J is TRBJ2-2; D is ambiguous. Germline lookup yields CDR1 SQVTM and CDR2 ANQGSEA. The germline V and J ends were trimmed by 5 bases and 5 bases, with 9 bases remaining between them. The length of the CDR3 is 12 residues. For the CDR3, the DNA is TGCAGCGTTCGAGAGAGGACCGGGGAGCTGTTTTTT. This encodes CSVRERTGELFF.

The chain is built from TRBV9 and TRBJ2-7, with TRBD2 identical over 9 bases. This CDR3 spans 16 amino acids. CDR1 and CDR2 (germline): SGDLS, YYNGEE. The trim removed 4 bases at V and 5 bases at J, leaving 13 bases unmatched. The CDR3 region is CASSPRDGLAGNEQYF. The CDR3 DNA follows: TGTGCCAGCAGCCCCCGGGACGGGCTAGCGGGAAACGAGCAGTACTTC.

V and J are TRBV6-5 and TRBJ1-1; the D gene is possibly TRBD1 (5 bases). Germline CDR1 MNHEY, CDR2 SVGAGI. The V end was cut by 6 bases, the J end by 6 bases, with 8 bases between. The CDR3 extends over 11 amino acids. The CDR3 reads CASSGGAEAFF. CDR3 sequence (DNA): TGTGCCAGCAGCGGGGGGGCTGAAGCTTTCTTT.

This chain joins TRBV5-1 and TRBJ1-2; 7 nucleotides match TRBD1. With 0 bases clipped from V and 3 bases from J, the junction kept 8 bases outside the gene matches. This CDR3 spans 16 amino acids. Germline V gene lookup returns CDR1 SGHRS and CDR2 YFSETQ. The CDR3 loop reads CASSLDRGSVDYGYTF. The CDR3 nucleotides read TGCGCCAGCAGCTTGGACAGGGGCTCAGTGGACTATGGCTACACCTTC.